A single sample is the source of the 11 T cell receptor beta chains below, sequenced in a study of T-cell memory formation after mild COVID-19. One entry per CDR3 protein results from TCRdb running MiXCR on the 5' RACE reads. The sample holds more than 300,000 distinct CDR3 sequences, approximately 13% seen once. Sequencing input: PBMCs or a T cell subset sorted from them (not recorded which). The origin of the receptors is a man aged 18 to 35 who had mild COVID-19 (a few samples of this study predate the infection). Cell type and time point are not known.

In its sample, this clonotype was seen a few times. The V gene is TRBV10-3, the J gene TRBJ2-3; TRBD1 might be the D (6 bases). The germline V and J ends were trimmed by 7 bases and 5 bases, with 13 bases remaining between them. CDR1 is ENHRY, CDR2 SYGVKD, per germline. This CDR3 comprises 13 residues. The CDR3 DNA reads TGTGCCATCAAAGGGGGACGGGTAGATACGCAGTATTTT. This gives the protein CAIKGGRVDTQYF.

V is TRBV7-3 and J is TRBJ2-3, with D unclear. Germline-derived CDR1 and CDR2 are SGHTA and FQGTGA. Trimming removed 5 bases at V and 2 bases at J, with 11 bases between. The CDR3 is made up of 14 amino acids. The CDR3 sequence is CASSPRPDTDTQYF. The CDR3 DNA reads TGTGCCAGCAGCCCCCGGCCAGACACAGATACGCAGTATTTT.

This clonotype turned up a few times. The CDR3 here is CAARDLNTDTQYF. CDR3 in DNA: TGTGCCGCCCGGGACCTTAACACAGATACGCAGTATTTT. The chain joins TRBV10-3 to TRBJ2-3, with D perhaps matching TRBD1 or TRBD2 (5 bases each). With 11 bases removed from V and 2 bases from J, the gap between germline ends came to 14 bases. The CDR3 consists of 13 residues. Germline values: CDR1 ENHRY, CDR2 SYGVKD.

The V and J genes are TRBV5-1 and TRBJ2-2, with 9 bases that match TRBD2. J lost 2 bases, V lost 6 bases, and 8 bases had no gene match. CDR1 and CDR2 from the germline V gene are SGHRS and YFSETQ. The CDR3 consists of 16 residues. In nucleotides, the CDR3 is TGCGCCAGCATCCCAGGTAGCGGGGGAAACACCGGGGAGCTGTTTTTT. Amino acids: CASIPGSGGNTGELFF.

V usage is TRBV6-5 and J usage is TRBJ1-1; D may be TRBD1 (6 bases). Trimming shortened V by 8 bases and J by 7 bases, and 20 bases separated the two germline ends. The CDR3 loop spans 14 amino acids. CDR1 is MNHEY, CDR2 SVGAGI, per germline. This chain's CDR3 is CASEGSGGQSEAFF. DNA for the CDR3: TGTGCCAGCGAGGGGTCTGGGGGGCAAAGTGAAGCTTTCTTT.

The chain is built from TRBV10-3 and TRBJ2-1; unclear D gene. CDR3 length: 14 residues. Germline values: CDR1 ENHRY, CDR2 SYGVKD. Trimming removed 6 bases at V and 5 bases at J, with 14 bases between. CDR3 region: CAIRASDLHNEQFF. The DNA for the CDR3 is TGTGCCATCAGGGCCTCGGACCTCCACAATGAGCAGTTCTTC.

This clonotype was seen a handful of times. The V gene is TRBV18, the J gene TRBJ2-3; 14 nucleotides align to TRBD2. Germline lookup yields CDR1 KGHSH and CDR2 LQKENI. The CDR3 length is 15 residues. The J segment lost 7 bases and the V segment lost 3 bases, leaving 3 bases of the junction unmatched. The CDR3 here is CASSPGTSGGYTQYF. The CDR3 DNA reads as TGTGCCAGCTCACCCGGGACTAGCGGGGGATATACGCAGTATTTT.

This sequence joins TRBV9 and TRBJ2-1, with 14 bases identical to TRBD2. The V segment lost 5 bases and the J segment 9 bases; nucleotides outside the gene matches: 7. Germline V CDR1 and CDR2: SGDLS, YYNGEE. This CDR3 region has 15 residues. CDR3 residues: CASSLTSGGAAEQFF. The CDR3 nucleotides read TGTGCCAGCAGTCTGACTAGCGGGGGGGCGGCTGAGCAGTTCTTC.

In its sample, this clonotype was seen many times. The chain employs TRBV20-1 and TRBJ2-1, with TRBD2 as a possible D gene (6 bases). The V gene's germline CDR1 is DFQATT and CDR2 SNEGSKA (reference sequence). The CDR3 covers 14 residues. Between the trimmed V and J ends, which lost 4 bases and 4 bases, there was a span of 14 bases. The CDR3, as DNA: TGCAGTGCTACCGGGACTCAGTCTTACAATGAGCAGTTCTTC. Protein sequence: CSATGTQSYNEQFF.

The chain has TRBV5-5 and TRBJ2-7; 9 nucleotides align to TRBD2. Germline CDR1 is SGHKS and CDR2 is YYEKEE (reference sequence). The V segment lost 4 bases and the J segment 2 bases; nucleotides outside the gene matches: 7. This CDR3 has 15 residues. The DNA of the CDR3 is TGTGCCAGCAGCCAGACTAGCGGATACACCTACGAGCAGTACTTC. As protein: CASSQTSGYTYEQYF.

This clonotype was seen a few times. The CDR3 DNA reads TGTGCCAGTTTCGGGGGTACCTCCTACGAGCAGTACTTC. Translation gives CASFGGTSYEQYF. The rearrangement uses TRBV6-2 or TRBV6-3 and TRBJ2-7; possible D gene TRBD2, 6 bases. CDR1 and CDR2 from the germline V gene are MNHEY and SVGEGT. Trimming left V 9 bases short and J 0 bases short, with 12 bases between. The CDR3 has 13 residues.